These 24 T cell receptor beta chains were all obtained from the same sample, sequenced in a study of identifying expanded T cells in peripheral blood (dated by TCRdb to about 2019). Receptors were amplified or captured by the immunoSEQ multiplex PCR assay. As stored in TCRdb, this immuneACCESS dataset retains in-frame rearrangements with V and J assigned. A fraction of the clones does not appear; measured against another copy, unresolved V genes explain less than half of the discrepancy, and the remainder lacks a known reason. The sample yields approximately 81,000 clones; 84% were counted once. Less than 20% of the sample belongs to the ten largest clones. Sequencing was performed on blood. Every receptor here comes from a person aged 18-70 years in good health.

This clone was recorded only once. The chain joins TRBV6-6 to TRBJ1-4; TRBD1 matches 7 bases. The germline V gene encodes CDR1 MNHNY and CDR2 SVGAGI (reference sequence). V was pared by 6 bases and J by 7 bases, with 8 bases of the junction left unmatched. This CDR3 is 14 amino acids long. CDR3 DNA: TGTGCCAGCAGGCCAGGGGGAAGGAGTGAAAAACTGTTTTTT. It translates to CASRPGGRSEKLFF.

The chain uses TRBV19 and TRBJ2-3, with 11 bases aligning to TRBD1. CDR3 length: 16 amino acids. The trim removed 7 bases at V and 4 bases at J, leaving 10 bases unmatched. The germline V gene has CDR1 LNHDA and CDR2 SQIVND (reference sequence). The CDR3 DNA reads TGTGCCAGTACCCCCAACCGGGGACAGGGGGCAGATACGCAGTATTTT. This codes for CASTPNRGQGADTQYF.

This clone was counted between two and nine times. This chain connects TRBV15 to TRBJ2-5; weak D call: TRBD2 (5 bases). CDR3 size: 13 residues. Trimming pared 3 bases from V and 4 bases from J, leaving 9 bases between. Germline CDR1 is LNHNV and CDR2 is YYDKDF (reference sequence). CDR3 loop: CATSRGAVETQYF. CDR3 nucleotides: TGTGCCACCAGCAGGGGAGCTGTAGAGACCCAGTACTTC.

The gene calls are TRBV5-1 and TRBJ2-2; TRBD1 might be the D (6 bases). Trimming pared 2 bases from V and 6 bases from J, leaving 14 bases between. This CDR3 region has 15 residues. The V gene's germline CDR1 is SGHRS and CDR2 YFSETQ. The CDR3 DNA follows: TGCGCCAGCAGCTTCCAGGGGATAGAAGCCGGGGAGCTGTTTTTT. Translating it yields CASSFQGIEAGELFF.

This clone was picked up a small number of times. The rearrangement joins TRBV28 to TRBJ1-5; D call uncertain. Germline V CDR1 and CDR2: MDHEN, SYDVKM. This CDR3 is built from 12 residues. V lost 3 bases and J 5 bases, leaving 5 bases between the germline ends. The CDR3, as DNA: TGTGCCAGCAGTTTCTCGGATCAGCCCCAGCATTTT. Protein sequence: CASSFSDQPQHF.

The chain uses TRBV11-3 and TRBJ2-1; D gene unclear. CDR1 SGHNT and CDR2 YENEEA come from the germline V gene. CDR3 length equals 14 residues. V dropped 2 bases and J dropped 4 bases, with 9 bases sitting between them. The CDR3 coding sequence is TGTGCCAGCAGCTTAATGGACCCTTACAATGAGCAGTTCTTC. Translating it yields CASSLMDPYNEQFF.

The chain's CDR3 is CASSVDSSPYEQYF. CDR3 coding DNA: TGTGCCAGCAGCGTAGACAGTAGCCCCTACGAGCAGTACTTC. This sequence joins TRBV2 and TRBJ2-7, with TRBD1 as a possible D gene (5 bases). CDR1 and CDR2 from the germline V gene are SNHLY and FYNNEI. V was shortened by 6 bases and J by 2 bases, with 14 bases between the two germline ends. This CDR3 has 14 residues.

V gene TRBV11-2 combines with J gene TRBJ2-1, with 10 bases that match TRBD1. Germline V CDR1 and CDR2: SGHAT, FQNNGV. V was pared by 6 bases and J by 8 bases, with 10 bases of the junction left unmatched. The CDR3 runs 15 residues. CDR3 coding DNA: TGTGCCAGCAGATCACCGGGACAGGGGATGGATGAGCAGTTCTTC. It translates to CASRSPGQGMDEQFF.

This sequence joins TRBV9 and TRBJ2-6, with D perhaps matching TRBD1 (5 bases). Trimming left V 2 bases short and J 4 bases short, with 10 bases between. Germline assignment: CDR1 SGDLS and CDR2 YYNGEE. This CDR3 has 15 amino acids. DNA of the CDR3: TGTGCCAGCAGCGTTCAGGGAACAGGGGCCAACGTCCTGACTTTC. Its translation: CASSVQGTGANVLTF.

The chain employs TRBV10-3 and TRBJ2-3; D is ambiguous. Germline values: CDR1 ENHRY, CDR2 SYGVKD. The V and J ends lost 8 bases and 3 bases respectively, with 18 bases between them. This CDR3 has 15 amino acids. This CDR3 is CAIGSQAPSTDTQYF. CDR3 sequence (DNA): TGTGCCATCGGGTCTCAGGCACCCAGTACAGATACGCAGTATTTT.

The chain links TRBV28 to TRBJ2-7; TRBD2 might be the D (6 bases). The CDR3 is made up of 16 amino acids. Germline CDR1 and CDR2: MDHEN and SYDVKM. The germline V and J ends were trimmed by 2 bases and 5 bases, with 19 bases remaining between them. Here the CDR3 DNA reads TGTGCCAGCAGTTTAGCCGGGACTCCCTCTCCGGACGAGCAGTACTTC. As protein: CASSLAGTPSPDEQYF.

The chain employs TRBV7-2 and TRBJ2-7, with 8 bases aligning to TRBD1. After removal of 4 bases from V and 6 bases from J, the junction contained 5 bases not matched to a gene. Germline-derived CDR1 and CDR2 are SGHTA and FQGNSA. The CDR3 runs to 13 residues. Here the CDR3 reads CASSSTGTGEQYF. The CDR3 DNA follows: TGTGCCAGCAGCTCTACAGGGACAGGCGAGCAGTACTTC.

This clone was picked up one time. One end of the junction varies from germline; a read error may be responsible. CDR3 nucleotide sequence: TGTGCTAGCAGCTTAGAAGGGGGGGACAATGAGCAGTTCTTC. As protein: CASSLEGGDNEQFF. The chain links TRBV7-7 to TRBJ2-1, with D maybe TRBD2 (7 bases). The V gene's germline CDR1 is SSHAT and CDR2 FNYEAQ (reference sequence). The CDR3 is made up of 14 amino acids.

A single count supports this clone. V gene TRBV7-3 combines with J gene TRBJ2-3, with TRBD1 matching over 8 bases. V trimming: 2 bases; J trimming: 2 bases; junction bases outside the gene matches: 3. Looked up from germline, CDR1 is SGHTA and CDR2 is FQGTGA. This CDR3 is 15 amino acids long. The CDR3 bases are TGTGCCAGCAGCTTATCGGGACAGGTCACAGATACGCAGTATTTT. Translation gives CASSLSGQVTDTQYF.

V is TRBV11-2 and J is TRBJ2-5; 14 nucleotides agree with TRBD2. The germline V gene has CDR1 SGHAT and CDR2 FQNNGV. Trimming cost V 1 base and J 3 bases; bases outside gene matches: 4. The CDR3 runs to 17 residues. Here the CDR3 DNA reads TGTGCCAGCAGCTTAGCCCCGGGACTAGCGGGAGAAGAGACCCAGTACTTC. Translation gives CASSLAPGLAGEETQYF.

The J gene is TRBJ2-7, the V gene TRBV7-9, with 7 positions matching TRBD1. Trimming cost V 2 bases and J 5 bases; bases outside gene matches: 0. The CDR3 has 12 residues. Germline values: CDR1 SEHNR, CDR2 FQNEAQ (reference sequence). The CDR3 is CASSLTGDEQYF. Written as DNA, the CDR3 is TGTGCCAGCAGCTTAACAGGGGACGAGCAGTACTTC. Together with reference TRBV7-9 and TRBJ2-7, the CDR3 gives the full variable domain: DTGVSQNPRHKITKRGQNVTFRCDPISEHNRLYWYRQTLGQGPEFLTYFQNEAQLEKSRLLSDRFSAERPKGSFSTLEIQRTEQGDSAMYLCASSLTGDEQYFGPGTRLTVT.

The CDR3: CASSEGGWESGELFF. The CDR3 DNA sequence: TGTGCCAGCAGTGAAGGAGGCTGGGAGAGCGGGGAGCTGTTTTTT. The rearrangement links TRBV6-1 to TRBJ2-2, with D possibly matching TRBD2 (5 bases). The CDR3 spans 15 residues. Trimming pared 1 base from V and 7 bases from J, leaving 13 bases between. The germline gives CDR1 MNHNS, CDR2 SASEGT.

V and J are TRBV30 and TRBJ1-5, with D unresolved. Trimming took 2 bases from V and 3 from J, leaving 14 bases between them. In germline, CDR1 is GTSNPN, CDR2 SVGIG (reference sequence). The CDR3 is 15 residues long. In nucleotides, the CDR3 is TGTGCCTGGAGTCCCCGAGGCGGCTTCAATCAGCCCCAGCATTTT. This encodes CAWSPRGGFNQPQHF.

By sample fraction, this clone is large. V gene TRBV5-4 combines with J gene TRBJ2-7; TRBD2 matches 7 bases. There are 14 residues in the CDR3. V lost 5 bases, J lost 6 bases, and 11 bases stayed unmatched. CDR1 and CDR2 (germline): SGHNT, YYREEE (reference sequence). As DNA, the CDR3 is TGTGCCAGCAGTTCCCCGGGAAGCGGGGTCGAGCAGTACTTC. It specifies CASSSPGSGVEQYF.

The chain has TRBV2 and TRBJ1-5; D is possibly TRBD1 (5 bases). The CDR3 runs 14 residues. V was cut by 6 bases and J by 7 bases, with 16 bases left in between. CDR1 is SNHLY, CDR2 FYNNEI, per germline. The CDR3 protein is CASSPRSGWQPQHF. CDR3 bases: TGTGCCAGCAGCCCCCGGTCAGGGTGGCAGCCCCAGCATTTT.

The rearrangement uses TRBV6-1 and TRBJ2-1; no reliable D call. In germline, CDR1 is MNHNS, CDR2 SASEGT. There are 14 residues in the CDR3. V lost 4 bases, J lost 9 bases, and 16 bases lay in between. Here the CDR3 DNA reads TGTGCCAGCAGTGTTCACCTTCTGGATAGTGAGCAGTTCTTC. Protein sequence: CASSVHLLDSEQFF.

The V gene is TRBV21-1, the J gene TRBJ2-7; the table gives TRBD1 as D, unverified against the DNA. TRBV21-1 is a pseudogene segment. The CDR3 contains 14 residues. The CDR3, as DNA: TGTGCCAGCAGCAGGGGCACGAAGTATTACGAGCAGTACTTC. Its translation is CASSRGTKYYEQYF.

The gene calls are TRBV28 and TRBJ1-1; D is undetermined. V shed 3 bases and J shed 0 bases, with 8 bases lying between them. There are 14 residues in the CDR3. Per germline, CDR1 MDHEN and CDR2 SYDVKM. Written as DNA, the CDR3 is TGTGCCAGCAGTTTGTCACAGATGAACACTGAAGCTTTCTTT. The encoded protein is CASSLSQMNTEAFF.

This clone has a single count. The rearrangement uses TRBV7-2 and TRBJ1-1; D perhaps matches TRBD1 (5 bases). CDR3 length: 15 residues. Trimming took 2 bases from V and 1 from J, leaving 11 bases between them. The germline V gene has CDR1 SGHTA and CDR2 FQGNSA. CDR3 in amino acids: CASSLPTVTNTEAFF. The CDR3 nucleotides are TGTGCCAGCAGCTTACCGACAGTCACGAACACTGAAGCTTTCTTT.